This T cell receptor (beta chain) comes out of a study of blood T cell repertoires in COVID-19. Study context: Material from acute and convalescent COVID-19 was sourced from the United States, Italy and Spain. Sources were T cells, B-cell-depleted T cells, or PBMCs; the material itself was cDNA or gDNA.

V shed 3 bases and J 8 bases; nucleotides not matched to a gene: 8. Germline V gene data show CDR1 as LNHNV and CDR2 as YYDKDF (reference sequence). The CDR3 consists of 15 residues. As handled by the study authors: Amplification with reference gene primers provided the estimates of nucleated cell counts. Measured with immunoSEQ multiplex PCR; TCRdb has only the in-frame clones, and not every one. Clonal size and the V and J genes are those of that table, whereas D and trimming came from the DNA. In the table there are around 60,000 clones, approximately 90% of which are singletons. Sequences were obtained from peripheral blood. V usage is TRBV15 and J usage is TRBJ2-1; 9 bases map to TRBD2. The source is an older woman with active COVID-19. The CDR3 nucleotides are TGTGCCACCAGCAGCCACCCGGGACTAGCCGATGAGCAGTTCTTC. This sequence encodes CATSSHPGLADEQFF. Filled out from reference TRBV15 and TRBJ2-1, the complete variable domain reads DAMVIQNPRYQVTQFGKPVTLSCSQTLNHNVMYWYQQKSSQAPKLLFHYYDKDFNNEADTPDNFQSRRPNTSFCFLDIRSPGLGDTAMYLCATSSHPGLADEQFFGPGTRLTVL.